These 7 T cell receptor beta chains share one sample of origin, sequenced in a study of blood T cell repertoires in COVID-19. Sequencing was performed with immunoSEQ multiplex PCR; in TCRdb, only in-frame clones are kept and a portion is missing. Here the sample spans 200,000 to 250,000 clones, about 78% being singletons. Material for sequencing was peripheral blood. These receptors were collected from a woman in her 70s with acute or convalescent COVID-19.

V gene TRBV2 combines with J gene TRBJ2-5, with D perhaps TRBD1 (6 bases). Germline V gives CDR1 SNHLY, CDR2 FYNNEI. The CDR3 is 14 residues long. Trimming left V 2 bases short and J 5 bases short, with 12 bases between. This chain's CDR3 is CASSEPPGVETQYF. CDR3 DNA: TGTGCCAGCAGTGAACCGCCAGGGGTGGAGACCCAGTACTTC.

The V and J genes are TRBV10-3 and TRBJ2-1; TRBD1 matches 9 bases. Germline V lookup: CDR1 ENHRY, CDR2 SYGVKD. V gave up 7 bases and J gave up 7 bases; unmatched junction bases: 8. The CDR3 consists of 14 residues. DNA of the CDR3: TGTGCCATCAATCAGGGACAGGGCCCGAATGAGCAGTTCTTC. It specifies CAINQGQGPNEQFF.

The chain couples TRBV5-6 to TRBJ2-5, with 7 bases identical to TRBD1. Germline trimming cut 0 bases from V and 4 bases from J; bases unmatched to any gene: 0. There are 13 residues in the CDR3. CDR1 and CDR2 (germline): SGHDT, YYEEEE. The CDR3 protein is CASSLAGGETQYF. For the CDR3, the DNA is TGTGCCAGCAGCTTGGCAGGGGGAGAGACCCAGTACTTC.

The chain is built from TRBV6-5 and TRBJ1-1, with D possibly TRBD1 on 5 matching bases. The germline CDR1 and CDR2 sequences are MNHEY and SVGAGI. V was clipped by 6 bases and J by 5 bases, with 13 bases between them. This CDR3 region has 13 residues. This CDR3 reads CASSSGGGTEAFF. The CDR3 region has the DNA TGTGCCAGCAGCTCCGGGGGAGGAACTGAAGCTTTCTTT.

The genes are TRBV7-3 and TRBJ2-1; 8 bases map to TRBD1. Germline assignment: CDR1 SGHTA and CDR2 FQGTGA. V dropped 2 bases and J dropped 9; count of bases not matched to a gene: 6. The CDR3 loop spans 14 amino acids. The DNA for the CDR3 is TGTGCCAGCAGCTTATCAGGGGGCAGGGGTGAGCAGTTCTTC. As protein: CASSLSGGRGEQFF. The full variable domain, rest sourced from reference TRBV7-3 and TRBJ2-1, is GAGVSQTPSNKVTEKGKYVELRCDPISGHTALYWYRQSLGQGPEFLIYFQGTGAADDSGLPNDRFFAVRPEGSVSTLKIQRTERGDSAVYLCASSLSGGRGEQFFGPGTRLTVL.

The chain carries TRBV4-3 and TRBJ2-7, with D perhaps matching TRBD2 (6 bases). Germline assignment: CDR1 LGHNA and CDR2 YSLEER. The CDR3 contains 16 residues. Trimming pared 0 bases from V and 7 bases from J, leaving 19 bases between. CDR3 residues: CASSQDGRPHTGEQYF. The CDR3 nucleotides read TGCGCCAGCAGCCAAGATGGGAGGCCTCATACGGGTGAGCAGTACTTC.

CDR3: CASSSRQGILRTEAFF. In nucleotides, the CDR3 is TGTGCCAGCAGCTCCAGACAGGGGATTCTACGAACTGAAGCTTTCTTT. The chain recombines TRBV7-2 with TRBJ1-1, with 8 bases identical to TRBD1. V gave up 4 bases and J gave up 5 bases; unmatched junction bases: 12. Germline CDR1 is SGHTA and CDR2 is FQGNSA. The CDR3 has 16 residues.